Described below is a single T cell receptor beta chain sequence and its context. These data originate in a study of PD-1 blockade in classical Hodgkin lymphoma. The repertoire was sequenced with immunoSEQ multiplex PCR; TCRdb's copy has only in-frame clones and lacks some. Altogether roughly 61,000 clones are present, 85% to 95% being singletons, with the ten largest covering about 10%. The patients all showed relapse after autologous stem cell transplantation, while their brentuximab vedotin exposure varied. Unmatched junction bases numbered 12, after V lost 8 bases and J lost 6 bases. The CDR3 consists of 17 residues. CDR1 is LNHDA and CDR2 is SQIVND in the germline V gene (reference sequence).

The clonotype comes from a human donor with classical Hodgkin lymphoma. The starting material was peripheral blood mononuclear cells (PBMCs), obtained before the second cycle of nivolumab. The rearrangement uses TRBV19 and TRBJ2-1; 14 nucleotides match TRBD2. The CDR3 here is CASRHGTSGRGGNEQFF. In DNA form, the CDR3 reads TGTGCCAGTCGTCACGGGACTAGCGGGAGAGGGGGCAATGAGCAGTTCTTC.